The 18 T cell receptor beta chains presented below share a single source sample, sequenced in a study of cytomegalovirus exposure and HLA in healthy donors. Primers included in the PCR were 60 Vbeta and 13 Jbeta primers. The data were produced by immunoSEQ multiplex PCR, yet TCRdb's version contains in-frame clones alone and is incomplete. The repertoire has some 120,000 clones, about two thirds of them found once; the top ten carry just over 8.5%. Source material: PBMCs. These receptors were taken from a man aged 30 to 39 in good health and CMV-seropositive.

This clone was seen once. The chain recombines TRBV5-1 with TRBJ1-2; possible D gene TRBD1, 6 bases. CDR1 and CDR2 (germline): SGHRS, YFSETQ. CDR3 length: 15 amino acids. The ends were cut back, 0 bases at V and 4 bases at J, with 13 bases in the middle. The CDR3 sequence: CASSLVPGHGYGYTF. The DNA for the CDR3 is TGCGCCAGCAGCTTGGTCCCGGGACACGGCTATGGCTACACCTTC.

The V and J genes are TRBV2 and TRBJ2-3; D possibly corresponds to TRBD2 (5 bases). Trimming took 1 base from V and 4 from J, leaving 9 bases between them. Germline V gene lookup returns CDR1 SNHLY and CDR2 FYNNEI. The length of the CDR3 is 14 residues. The DNA of the CDR3 is TGTGCCAGCAGTGAAGTACATAGCGCAGATACGCAGTATTTT. It is translated as CASSEVHSADTQYF.

The gene calls are TRBV6-1 and TRBJ2-5; 7 bases are a match to TRBD1. CDR1 MNHNS and CDR2 SASEGT come from the germline V gene. The CDR3 totals 15 residues. Trimming at V came to 0 bases and at J to 1 base, leaving 2 bases not matched to a gene. The CDR3 DNA sequence: TGTGCCAGCAGTGAAGCGGCAGGGGGCCAAGAGACCCAGTACTTC. Translated, it gives CASSEAAGGQETQYF.

The chain couples TRBV28 to TRBJ2-7, with 10 bases lining up with TRBD2. J lost 4 bases, V lost 6 bases, and 3 bases had no gene match. The CDR3 consists of 13 residues. Germline loops: CDR1 MDHEN, CDR2 SYDVKM. The CDR3 sequence: CASRLAGQYEQYV. The DNA of the CDR3 is TGTGCCAGCAGACTAGCGGGACAATACGAGCAGTACGTC.

The rearrangement links TRBV6-5 to TRBJ2-7; TRBD1 might be the D (6 bases). The CDR3 is 14 amino acids. Trimming removed 5 bases from V and 6 bases from J, with 17 bases in between. Per the germline V gene, CDR1 is MNHEY and CDR2 is SVGAGI. The CDR3 sequence is CASSRDPGVVEQYF. Here the CDR3 DNA reads TGTGCCAGCAGTAGGGATCCAGGGGTCGTCGAGCAGTACTTC.

The genes are TRBV11-2 and TRBJ2-3; 9 bases match TRBD2. Germline lookup yields CDR1 SGHAT and CDR2 FQNNGV. This CDR3 is 16 amino acids long. The V gene end was trimmed by 1 base and the J gene end by 6 bases; junction bases not matched to a gene: 8. The CDR3 DNA sequence: TGTGCCAGCAGCTTAGTAGGGCGGGAGGGACCCGATACGCAGTATTTT. It is translated as CASSLVGREGPDTQYF.

This clone was picked up one time. This rearrangement joins TRBV5-6 to TRBJ1-4; 8 bases line up with TRBD1. Germline V lookup: CDR1 SGHDT, CDR2 YYEEEE. The CDR3 extends over 15 amino acids. J lost 8 bases, V lost 4 bases, and 10 bases had no gene match. The CDR3 DNA is TGTGCCAGCAGCCAAAAAGACAGGGGAGCGGAAAAACTGTTTTTT. Translation: CASSQKDRGAEKLFF.

V usage is TRBV5-6 and J usage is TRBJ1-5, with D possibly being TRBD1 (5 bases). The CDR3 sequence is 15 residues long. Germline-derived CDR1 and CDR2 are SGHDT and YYEEEE. Trimming took 2 bases from V and 7 from J, leaving 16 bases between them. The CDR3 loop reads CASSFGAGSTQPQHF. CDR3 sequence (DNA): TGTGCCAGCAGCTTCGGTGCAGGGTCGACGCAGCCCCAGCATTTT.

Only a few counts were recorded for this clone. The rearrangement links TRBV28 to TRBJ1-2; tentatively, D is TRBD1 (6 bases). V was shortened by 3 bases and J by 1 base, with 18 bases between the two germline ends. Germline V gene sequence: CDR1 MDHEN, CDR2 SYDVKM. The CDR3 spans 17 residues. The CDR3 bases are TGTGCCAGCAGTTTGCCGTCGTTTGTACAGGGTAACTATGGCTACACCTTC. Translation: CASSLPSFVQGNYGYTF.

The chain is built from TRBV28 and TRBJ2-7, with D unclear. CDR3 length: 13 amino acids. Trimming removed 2 bases from V and 2 bases from J, with 7 bases in between. Germline CDR1 MDHEN, CDR2 SYDVKM. The CDR3 protein is CASSLGVTYEQYV. CDR3 bases: TGTGCCAGCAGTTTAGGAGTGACCTACGAGCAGTACGTC.

The chain couples TRBV7-9 to TRBJ1-1; tentatively, D is TRBD1 (5 bases). The ends were cut back, 5 bases at V and 6 bases at J, with 13 bases in the middle. This CDR3 region has 13 residues. CDR1 and CDR2 from the germline V gene are SEHNR and FQNEAQ (reference sequence). The CDR3 loop reads CASSLGQGSEAFF. The CDR3, as DNA: TGTGCCAGCAGCCTAGGGCAGGGTTCTGAAGCTTTCTTT.

Here the CDR3 reads CASTHWGQTYNEQFF. CDR3 nucleotides: TGTGCCAGCACCCATTGGGGGCAGACCTACAATGAGCAGTTCTTC. V gene TRBV5-6 combines with J gene TRBJ2-1; D might be TRBD1 (6 bases). The CDR3 consists of 15 residues. From germline, CDR1 is SGHDT and CDR2 YYEEEE. With 6 bases removed from V and 2 bases from J, the gap between germline ends came to 15 bases.

This chain uses TRBV10-3 with TRBJ2-1; 9 bases are shared with TRBD2. The V gene's germline CDR1 is ENHRY and CDR2 SYGVKD. CDR3 size: 14 residues. V shed 7 bases, J shed 7 bases, and the junction held 8 bases outside the gene matches. CDR3 amino acids: CAIKGLATVNEQFF. DNA for the CDR3: TGTGCCATCAAGGGACTAGCAACAGTAAATGAGCAGTTCTTC.

Of note for this clone: Without the conserved terminal phenylalanine or tryptophan, this CDR3 likely stems from a read error. This chain links TRBV12-5 with TRBJ1-1; a possible D gene is TRBD1 (5 bases). This CDR3 region has 13 residues. Trimming removed 5 bases at V and 5 bases at J, with 12 bases between. The germline V gene has CDR1 LGHNT and CDR2 FRNRAP. In DNA form, the CDR3 reads TGTGCTAGTGGTCACCAGGGTAGTACTGAAGCTTTCTCT. Its protein is CASGHQGSTEAFS.

This clone was counted a single time. The CDR3 coding sequence is TGCGCCAGCAGCTTGGTAGGAGGGACTAGCGGTAGGGAAGAGACCCAGTACTTC. It encodes CASSLVGGTSGREETQYF. The gene calls are TRBV5-1 and TRBJ2-5; 11 bases line up with TRBD2. The CDR3 has 18 residues. V shed 0 bases and J 3 bases; nucleotides not matched to a gene: 10. CDR1 and CDR2 (germline): SGHRS, YFSETQ.

This clone was recorded a few times. CDR3 bases: TGTGCCAGCAGCACGACTAGGCGGGAGACCCAGTACTTC. This encodes CASSTTRRETQYF. V is TRBV5-4 and J is TRBJ2-5; D perhaps matches TRBD2 (6 bases). CDR3 length: 13 amino acids. Germline-derived CDR1 and CDR2 are SGHNT and YYREEE (reference sequence). The V end lost 4 bases, the J end lost 5 bases, and 12 bases lay between the germline ends.

The CDR3 here is CASSFNVGSYGYTF. CDR3 in DNA: TGTGCCAGCAGTTTTAATGTGGGCTCCTATGGCTACACCTTC. This sequence joins TRBV27 and TRBJ1-2; D not resolved. CDR1 is MNHEY and CDR2 is SMNVEV in the germline V gene (reference sequence). This CDR3 is 14 amino acids long. V shed 3 bases and J shed 4 bases, with 12 bases lying between them.

The chain has TRBV29-1 and TRBJ1-1; D ambiguous. The CDR3 has 13 amino acids. CDR1 and CDR2 from the germline V gene are SQVTM and ANQGSEA. Trimming took off 6 bases at V and 1 base at J, with 12 bases between the two ends. Here the CDR3 reads CSVTKFGNTEAFF. The CDR3 DNA follows: TGCAGCGTGACAAAATTCGGGAACACTGAAGCTTTCTTT.